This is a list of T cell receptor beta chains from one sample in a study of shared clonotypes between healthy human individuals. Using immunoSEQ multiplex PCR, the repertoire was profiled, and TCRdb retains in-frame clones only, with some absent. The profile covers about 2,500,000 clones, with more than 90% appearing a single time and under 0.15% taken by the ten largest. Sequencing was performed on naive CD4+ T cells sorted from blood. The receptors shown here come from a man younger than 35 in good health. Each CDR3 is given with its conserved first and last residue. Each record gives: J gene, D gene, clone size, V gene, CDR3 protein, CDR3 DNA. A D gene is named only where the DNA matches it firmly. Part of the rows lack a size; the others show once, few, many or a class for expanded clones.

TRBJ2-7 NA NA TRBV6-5 CASRLPPYEQYF TGTGCCAGCAGACTACCCCCCTACGAGCAGTACTTC
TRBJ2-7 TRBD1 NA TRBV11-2 CASSSLRGGDYEQYF TGTGCCAGCAGCTCTCTAAGAGGGGGCGATTACGAGCAGTACTTC
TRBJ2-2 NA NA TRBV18 CASSPPAYSGANTGELFF TGTGCCAGCTCACCACCGGCGTATTCGGGGGCGAACACCGGGGAGCTGTTTTTT
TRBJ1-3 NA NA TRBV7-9 CASAEGYGNTIYF TGTGCCAGCGCGGAGGGATACGGAAACACCATATATTTT
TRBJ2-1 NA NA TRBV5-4 CASSWGGFRGADEQFF TGTGCCAGCAGCTGGGGAGGGTTCAGGGGGGCCGATGAGCAGTTCTTC
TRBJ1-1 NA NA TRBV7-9 CASSLTRQDWNTEAFF TGTGCCAGCAGCTTAACCCGACAGGATTGGAACACTGAAGCTTTCTTT
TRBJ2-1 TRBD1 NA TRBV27 CASSSVTGMSYNEQFF TGTGCCAGCAGTTCCGTGACAGGGATGTCCTACAATGAGCAGTTCTTC
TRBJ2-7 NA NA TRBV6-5 CASSRDSVGEQYF TGTGCCAGCAGCCGGGACTCCGTCGGCGAGCAGTACTTC
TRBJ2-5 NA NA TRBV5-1 CASSQGPPPETQYF TGCGCCAGTTCGCAGGGGCCCCCCCCCGAGACCCAGTACTTC
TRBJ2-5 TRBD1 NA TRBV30 CALTGGGETQYF TGTGCCTTGACAGGGGGAGGAGAGACCCAGTACTTC
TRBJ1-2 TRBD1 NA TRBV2 CASRVGQAIYGYTF TGTGCCAGCAGGGTAGGACAGGCGATATATGGCTACACCTTC
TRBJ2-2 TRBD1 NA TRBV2 CASTPTGVTGELFF TGTGCCAGCACCCCGACAGGGGTGACCGGGGAGCTGTTTTTT
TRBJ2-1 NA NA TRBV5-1 CASSLSSSLFEQFF TGCGCCAGCAGCTTGTCTTCTAGCCTGTTTGAGCAGTTCTTC
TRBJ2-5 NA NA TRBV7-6 CASSSSLETQYF TGTGCCAGCAGCTCAAGTCTAGAGACCCAGTACTTC
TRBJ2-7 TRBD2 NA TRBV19 CASSSGGARNEQYF TGTGCCAGTAGTAGCGGGGGGGCCCGGAACGAGCAGTACTTC
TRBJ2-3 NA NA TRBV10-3 CAISESMWVDTQYF TGTGCCATCAGTGAGTCGATGTGGGTAGATACGCAGTATTTT
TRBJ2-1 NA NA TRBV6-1 CATSRANEQFF TGTGCCACCTCCCGAGCCAATGAGCAGTTCTTC
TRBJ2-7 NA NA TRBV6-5 CASRTDVGEQYF TGTGCCAGCCGGACAGACGTGGGGGAGCAGTACTTC
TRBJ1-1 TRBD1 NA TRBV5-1 CASSTDRVNTEAFF TGCGCCAGCAGCACGGACAGGGTGAACACTGAAGCTTTCTTT
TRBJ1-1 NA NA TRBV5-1 CASSLVLHRAFF TGCGCCAGCAGCTTGGTTCTCCATCGAGCTTTCTTT
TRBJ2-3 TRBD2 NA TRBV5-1 CASSLVISGGPDTQYF TGCGCCAGCAGCTTGGTTATTAGCGGGGGCCCAGATACGCAGTATTTT
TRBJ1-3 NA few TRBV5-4 CASSLDLSGNTIYF TGTGCCAGCAGCTTGGACCTCTCTGGAAACACCATATATTTT
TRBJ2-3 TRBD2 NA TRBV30 CAWRRTSGYTDTQYF TGTGCCTGGAGAAGGACTAGCGGATACACAGATACGCAGTATTTT
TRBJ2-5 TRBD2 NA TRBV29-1 CSVGGSQETQYF TGCAGCGTCGGGGGGTCCCAAGAGACCCAGTACTTC
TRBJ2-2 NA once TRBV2 CASSDTDRATGELFF TGTGCCAGCAGTGATACGGACAGAGCCACCGGGGAGCTGTTTTTT
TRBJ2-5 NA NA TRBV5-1 CASRRWDTLGETQYF TGCGCCAGCAGACGATGGGACACCCTGGGAGAGACCCAGTACTTC